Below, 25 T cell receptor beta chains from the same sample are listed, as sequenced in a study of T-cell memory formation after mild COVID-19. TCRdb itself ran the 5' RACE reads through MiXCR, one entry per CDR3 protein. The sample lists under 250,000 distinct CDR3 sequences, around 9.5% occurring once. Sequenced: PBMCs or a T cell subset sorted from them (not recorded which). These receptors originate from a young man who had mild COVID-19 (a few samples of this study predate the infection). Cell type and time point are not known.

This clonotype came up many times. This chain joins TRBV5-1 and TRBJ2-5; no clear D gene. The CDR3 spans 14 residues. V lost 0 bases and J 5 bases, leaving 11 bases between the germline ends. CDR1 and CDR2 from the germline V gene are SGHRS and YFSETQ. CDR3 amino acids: CASSLAEAWETQYF. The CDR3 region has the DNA TGCGCCAGCAGCTTGGCCGAGGCGTGGGAGACCCAGTACTTC.

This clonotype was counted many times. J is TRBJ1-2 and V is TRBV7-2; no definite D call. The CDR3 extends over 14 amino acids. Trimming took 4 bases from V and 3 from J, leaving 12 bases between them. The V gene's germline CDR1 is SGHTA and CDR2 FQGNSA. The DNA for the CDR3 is TGTGCCAGCAGCTCCGAACAGACGGACTATGGCTACACCTTC. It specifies CASSSEQTDYGYTF.

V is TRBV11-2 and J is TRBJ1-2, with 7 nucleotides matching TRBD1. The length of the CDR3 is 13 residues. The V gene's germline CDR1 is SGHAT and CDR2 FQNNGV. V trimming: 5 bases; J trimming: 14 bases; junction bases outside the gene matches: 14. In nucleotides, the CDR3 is TGTGCCAGCAGCCAGCCGGGACAGCCGTCGAGGACCTTC. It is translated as CASSQPGQPSRTF. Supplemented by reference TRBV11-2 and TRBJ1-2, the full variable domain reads EAGVAQSPRYKIIEKRQSVAFWCNPISGHATLYWYQQILGQGPKLLIQFQNNGVVDDSQLPKDRFSAERLKGVDSTLKIQPAKLEDSAVYLCASSQPGQPSRTFGSGTRLTVV.

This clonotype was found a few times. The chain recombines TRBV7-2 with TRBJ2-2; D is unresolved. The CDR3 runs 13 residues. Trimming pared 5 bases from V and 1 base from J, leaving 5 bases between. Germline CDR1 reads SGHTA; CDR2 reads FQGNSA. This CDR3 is CASSLLNTGELFF. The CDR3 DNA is TGTGCCAGCAGCCTCCTGAACACCGGGGAGCTGTTTTTT.

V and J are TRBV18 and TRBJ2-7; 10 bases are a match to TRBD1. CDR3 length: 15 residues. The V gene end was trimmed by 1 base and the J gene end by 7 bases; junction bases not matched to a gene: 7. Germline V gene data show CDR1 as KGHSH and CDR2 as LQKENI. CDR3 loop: CASSPRGTGAGEQYV. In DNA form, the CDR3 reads TGTGCCAGCTCACCACGCGGGACAGGGGCGGGGGAGCAGTACGTC.

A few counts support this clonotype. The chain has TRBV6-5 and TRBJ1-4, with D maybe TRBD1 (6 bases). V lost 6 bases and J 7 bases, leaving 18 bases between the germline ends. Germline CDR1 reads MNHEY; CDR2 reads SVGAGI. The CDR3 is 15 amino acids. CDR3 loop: CASSSIQGSGEKLFF. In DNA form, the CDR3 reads TGTGCCAGCAGCTCCATACAGGGTTCCGGTGAAAAACTGTTTTTT.

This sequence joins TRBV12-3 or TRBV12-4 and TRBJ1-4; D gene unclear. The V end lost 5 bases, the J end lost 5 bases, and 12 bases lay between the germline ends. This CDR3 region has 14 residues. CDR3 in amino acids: CASSHRAPNEKLFF. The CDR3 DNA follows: TGTGCCAGCAGTCACCGGGCTCCAAATGAAAAACTGTTTTTT.

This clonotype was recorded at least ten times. The DNA for the CDR3 is TGTGCCAGCAGTTCCCCTAGCGGGGGGTTTACAGATACGCAGTATTTT. As protein: CASSSPSGGFTDTQYF. This chain joins TRBV12-3 or TRBV12-4 and TRBJ2-3, with 11 bases lining up with TRBD2. This CDR3 has 16 residues. The trim removed 4 bases at V and 3 bases at J, leaving 6 bases unmatched.

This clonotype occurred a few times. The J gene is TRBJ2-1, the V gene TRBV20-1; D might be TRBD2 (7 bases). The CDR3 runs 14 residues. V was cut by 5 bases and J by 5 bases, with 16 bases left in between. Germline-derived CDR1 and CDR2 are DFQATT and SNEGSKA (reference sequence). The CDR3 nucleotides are TGCAGTGCTGCGGGGGCGGCCATTAACAATGAGCAGTTCTTC. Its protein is CSAAGAAINNEQFF.

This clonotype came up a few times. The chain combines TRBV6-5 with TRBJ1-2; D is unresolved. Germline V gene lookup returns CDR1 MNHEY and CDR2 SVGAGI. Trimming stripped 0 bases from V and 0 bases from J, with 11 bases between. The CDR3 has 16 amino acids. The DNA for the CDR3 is TGTGCCAGCAGTTACTCCCGTCAACATCCTAACTATGGCTACACCTTC. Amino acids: CASSYSRQHPNYGYTF.

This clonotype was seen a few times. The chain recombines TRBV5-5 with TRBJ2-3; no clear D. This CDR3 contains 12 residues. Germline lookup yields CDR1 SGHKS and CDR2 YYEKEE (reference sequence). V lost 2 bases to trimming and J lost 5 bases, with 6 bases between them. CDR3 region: CASSFDQDTQYF. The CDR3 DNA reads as TGTGCCAGCAGCTTTGACCAAGATACGCAGTATTTT.

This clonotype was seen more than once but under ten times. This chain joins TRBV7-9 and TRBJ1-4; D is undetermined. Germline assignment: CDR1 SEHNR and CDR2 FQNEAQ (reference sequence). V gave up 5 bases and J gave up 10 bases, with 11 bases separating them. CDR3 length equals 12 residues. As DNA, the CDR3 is TGTGCCAGCAGCGCGGTGGGCGGAAAACTGTTTTTT. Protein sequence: CASSAVGGKLFF.

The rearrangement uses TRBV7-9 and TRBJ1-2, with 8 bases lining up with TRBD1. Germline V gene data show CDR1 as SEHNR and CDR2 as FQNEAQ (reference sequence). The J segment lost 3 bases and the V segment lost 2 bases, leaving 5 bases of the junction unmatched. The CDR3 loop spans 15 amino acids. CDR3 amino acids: CASSLTEQGDYGYTF. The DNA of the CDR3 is TGTGCCAGCAGCTTAACGGAACAGGGGGACTATGGCTACACCTTC.

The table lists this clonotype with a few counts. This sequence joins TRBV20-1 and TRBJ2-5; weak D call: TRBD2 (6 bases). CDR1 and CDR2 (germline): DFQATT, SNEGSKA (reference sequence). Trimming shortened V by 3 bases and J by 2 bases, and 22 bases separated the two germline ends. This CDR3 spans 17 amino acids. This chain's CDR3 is CSARLPGLYEDQETQYF. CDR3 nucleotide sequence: TGCAGTGCTAGGCTCCCGGGACTTTACGAAGATCAAGAGACCCAGTACTTC.

The CDR3 DNA follows: TGCAGTGCTAGAGAAGGGGGGAACATTCAGTACTTC. It codes for CSAREGGNIQYF. This chain connects TRBV20-1 to TRBJ2-4, with D perhaps TRBD1 or TRBD2 (6 bases each). Germline-derived CDR1 and CDR2 are DFQATT and SNEGSKA (reference sequence). Trimming cost V 0 bases and J 7 bases, with 7 bases left between them. CDR3 length equals 12 residues.

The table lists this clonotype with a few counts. In nucleotides, the CDR3 is TGCGCCAGCAGCACTACCGACAGTGCGGATACGCAGTATTTT. Protein sequence: CASSTTDSADTQYF. The chain uses TRBV5-1 and TRBJ2-3; a possible D gene is TRBD1 (5 bases). Trimming cost V 4 bases and J 6 bases, with 15 bases left between them. The CDR3 extends over 14 amino acids. Germline V CDR1 and CDR2: SGHRS, YFSETQ. The variable domain in full, with the rest retrieved from reference TRBV5-1 and TRBJ2-3, is KAGVTQTPRYLIKTRGQQVTLSCSPISGHRSVSWYQQTPGQGLQFLFEYFSETQRNKGNFPGRFSGRQFSNSRSEMNVSTLELGDSALYLCASSTTDSADTQYFGPGTRLTVL.

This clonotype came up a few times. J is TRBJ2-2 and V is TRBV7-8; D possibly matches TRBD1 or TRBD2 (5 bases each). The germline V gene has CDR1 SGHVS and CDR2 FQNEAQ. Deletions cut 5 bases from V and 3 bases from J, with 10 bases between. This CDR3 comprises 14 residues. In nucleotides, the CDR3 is TGTGCCAGCAGCCCACGGGGCGACACCGGGGAGCTGTTTTTT. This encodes CASSPRGDTGELFF.

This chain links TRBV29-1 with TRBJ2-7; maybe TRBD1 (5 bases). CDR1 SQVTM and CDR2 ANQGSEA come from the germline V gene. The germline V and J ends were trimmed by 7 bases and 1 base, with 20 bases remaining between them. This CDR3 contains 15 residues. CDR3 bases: TGCAGCGCACCCTCAGGGTTATTTGGTTCCTACGAGCAGTACGTC. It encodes CSAPSGLFGSYEQYV.

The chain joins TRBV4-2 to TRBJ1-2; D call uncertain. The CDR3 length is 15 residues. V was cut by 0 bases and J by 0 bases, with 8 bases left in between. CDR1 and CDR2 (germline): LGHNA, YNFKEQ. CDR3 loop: CASSQETEANYGYTF. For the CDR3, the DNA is TGTGCCAGCAGCCAAGAGACGGAAGCTAACTATGGCTACACCTTC.

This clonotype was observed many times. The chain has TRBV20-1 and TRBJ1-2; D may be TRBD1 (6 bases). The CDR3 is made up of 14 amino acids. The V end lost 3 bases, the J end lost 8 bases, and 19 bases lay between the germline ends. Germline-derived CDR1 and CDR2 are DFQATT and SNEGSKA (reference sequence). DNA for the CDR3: TGCAGTGCTAGGACGGGAAAGGGGGTGTTAGGCTACACCTTC. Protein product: CSARTGKGVLGYTF.

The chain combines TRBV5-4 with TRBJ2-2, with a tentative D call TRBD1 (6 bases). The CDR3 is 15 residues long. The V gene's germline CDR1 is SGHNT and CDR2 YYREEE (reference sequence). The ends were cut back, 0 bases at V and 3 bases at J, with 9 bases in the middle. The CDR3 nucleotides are TGTGCCAGCAGCTTGGCCCGGACAGACACCGGGGAGCTGTTTTTT. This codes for CASSLARTDTGELFF.

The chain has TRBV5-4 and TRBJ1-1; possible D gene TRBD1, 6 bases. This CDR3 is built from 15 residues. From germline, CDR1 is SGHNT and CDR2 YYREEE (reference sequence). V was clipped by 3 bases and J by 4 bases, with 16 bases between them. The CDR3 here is CASSSADKGGTEAFF. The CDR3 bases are TGTGCCAGCAGCTCCGCCGACAAGGGGGGCACTGAAGCTTTCTTT.

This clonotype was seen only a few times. CDR3 residues: CAISEGPGYGYTF. The CDR3 bases are TGTGCCATCAGTGAGGGTCCAGGTTATGGCTACACCTTC. This chain links TRBV10-3 with TRBJ1-2; D is ambiguous. Trimming pared 2 bases from V and 5 bases from J, leaving 9 bases between. The CDR3 runs 13 residues. The germline CDR1 and CDR2 sequences are ENHRY and SYGVKD.

This CDR3 is CASSRDRGLYYEQYV. In DNA, the CDR3 is TGCGCCAGCAGTAGAGACAGGGGGCTTTACTACGAGCAGTACGTC. The chain links TRBV10-2 to TRBJ2-7; 10 bases line up with TRBD1. The V segment lost 5 bases and the J segment 3 bases; nucleotides outside the gene matches: 7. The germline V gene has CDR1 WSHSY and CDR2 SAAADI. This CDR3 contains 15 residues.

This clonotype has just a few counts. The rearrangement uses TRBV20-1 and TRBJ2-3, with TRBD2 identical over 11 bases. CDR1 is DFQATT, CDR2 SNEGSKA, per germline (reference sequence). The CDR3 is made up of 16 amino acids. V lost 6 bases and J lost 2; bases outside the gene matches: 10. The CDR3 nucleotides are TGCAGTGCCCTAGAGGGGACTAGCGGCCCCACAGATACGCAGTATTTT. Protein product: CSALEGTSGPTDTQYF.